The 5 T cell receptor beta chains below all came from one sample that was sequenced in a study of blood T cell repertoires in COVID-19. Method: immunoSEQ multiplex PCR; TCRdb's copy keeps in-frame clones and lacks some. Among some 100,000 clones listed, around 87% were seen once. The specimen was peripheral blood. These receptors were taken from a woman younger than 45 with acute or convalescent COVID-19.

The table lists this clone with a few counts. The chain uses TRBV6-5 and TRBJ1-4; possible D gene TRBD1, 5 bases. From germline, CDR1 is MNHEY and CDR2 SVGAGI. V shed 2 bases and J shed 8 bases, with 6 bases lying between them. This CDR3 is 12 amino acids long. The CDR3 region has the DNA TGTGCCAGCAGTTACCCAGGGGAAAAACTGTTTTTT. Its protein product is CASSYPGEKLFF.

V is TRBV11-3 and J is TRBJ2-3; 10 positions match TRBD1. Germline V gives CDR1 SGHNT, CDR2 YENEEA. The ends lost 4 bases at V and 5 bases at J; junction bases unmatched: 9. The CDR3 loop spans 16 amino acids. Here the CDR3 DNA reads TGTGCCAGCAGCTCCGGAGGGACAGGGGCGGGAGATACGCAGTATTTT. This encodes CASSSGGTGAGDTQYF.

This chain joins TRBV7-2 and TRBJ2-3; D gene unclear. Germline-derived CDR1 and CDR2 are SGHTA and FQGNSA. The V gene lost 5 bases and the J gene lost 7 bases, with 19 bases spanning the gap. The CDR3 has 15 residues. Here the CDR3 DNA reads TGTGCCAGCAGCCCCTACGGGTCCGGTAGGAATACGCAGTATTTT. Encoded protein: CASSPYGSGRNTQYF. The variable domain in full, with the rest retrieved from reference TRBV7-2 and TRBJ2-3, is GAGVSQSPSNKVTEKGKDVELRCDPISGHTALYWYRQSLGQGLEFLIYFQGNSAPDKSGLPSDRFSAERTGGSVSTLTIQRTQQEDSAVYLCASSPYGSGRNTQYFGPGTRLTVL.

The chain uses TRBV6-6 and TRBJ1-1; D is uncertain. The V end lost 4 bases, the J end lost 2 bases, and 8 bases lay between the germline ends. CDR3 size: 13 residues. Per the germline V gene, CDR1 is MNHNY and CDR2 is SVGAGI (reference sequence). In nucleotides, the CDR3 is TGTGCCAGCAGTTTCACGGGTAACACTGAAGCTTTCTTT. As protein: CASSFTGNTEAFF.

The chain carries TRBV7-2 and TRBJ2-7; the D is unclear. The CDR3 is 13 amino acids. Trimming removed 3 bases from V and 3 bases from J, with 9 bases in between. Germline V gene data show CDR1 as SGHTA and CDR2 as FQGNSA. The CDR3 sequence is CASSFKTHYEQYF. For the CDR3, the DNA is TGTGCCAGCAGCTTCAAGACACACTACGAGCAGTACTTC.